A single sample is the source of the 9 T cell receptor beta chains below, sequenced in a study of PD-L1 blockade in urothelial cancer. Method: immunoSEQ multiplex PCR; TCRdb's copy keeps in-frame clones and lacks some. This sample has fewer than 90,000 clones, with around 90% found just once. The time point here: peripheral blood 6 weeks after treatment start. Sequencing was performed on PBMCs, taken around atezolizumab (anti-PD-L1) treatment. The receptor set was obtained from an elderly woman with urothelial cancer.

V and J are TRBV5-1 and TRBJ2-1, with D possibly being TRBD2 (6 bases). CDR3 length equals 15 residues. Germline loops: CDR1 SGHRS, CDR2 YFSETQ. V lost 4 bases and J lost 3, with 14 bases in between. CDR3 sequence (DNA): TGCGCCAGCAGCCCGGGGCGGGGAGGCTACAATGAGCAGTTCTTC. It is translated as CASSPGRGGYNEQFF. The complete variable domain, with remaining parts taken from reference TRBV5-1 and TRBJ2-1, reads KAGVTQTPRYLIKTRGQQVTLSCSPISGHRSVSWYQQTPGQGLQFLFEYFSETQRNKGNFPGRFSGRQFSNSRSEMNVSTLELGDSALYLCASSPGRGGYNEQFFGPGTRLTVL.

V and J are TRBV11-3 and TRBJ2-7, with TRBD2 matching over 13 bases. This CDR3 is 14 amino acids long. With 6 bases clipped from V and 3 bases from J, the junction kept 2 bases outside the gene matches. Germline CDR1 is SGHNT and CDR2 is YENEEA. The CDR3 loop is CASSRTSGSYEQYF. CDR3 DNA sequence: TGTGCCAGCAGTCGGACTAGCGGGAGCTACGAGCAGTACTTC.

V is TRBV18 and J is TRBJ1-2, with 11 bases identical to TRBD1. V lost 3 bases and J lost 4; bases outside the gene matches: 1. The CDR3 is 14 residues long. Germline-derived CDR1 and CDR2 are KGHSH and LQKENI. CDR3 sequence (DNA): TGTGCCAGCTCACCGGGACAGGGGGGCTATGGCTACACCTTC. Translation gives CASSPGQGGYGYTF. Full variable domain (rest looked up from reference TRBV18 and TRBJ1-2): NAGVMQNPRHLVRRRGQEARLRCSPMKGHSHVYWYRQLPEEGLKFMVYLQKENIIDESGMPKERFSAEFPKEGPSILRIQQVVRGDSAAYFCASSPGQGGYGYTFGSGTRLTVV.

The chain links TRBV4-2 to TRBJ2-5; 11 bases are a match to TRBD2. The V and J ends lost 0 bases and 7 bases, in that order; junction bases with no gene match: 10. Per the germline V gene, CDR1 is LGHNA and CDR2 is YNFKEQ. CDR3 length equals 17 residues. The CDR3, as DNA: TGTGCCAGCAGCCAAGACGTCCTAGCGGGAGGTTCTGGGACCCAGTACTTC. It encodes CASSQDVLAGGSGTQYF.

This chain connects TRBV28 to TRBJ2-7; D possibly corresponds to TRBD2 (7 bases). Germline values: CDR1 MDHEN, CDR2 SYDVKM. V lost 11 bases and J lost 3, with 17 bases in between. The CDR3 runs 13 residues. This chain's CDR3 is CAGGGRELYEQYF. The CDR3, as DNA: TGTGCCGGGGGGGGGCGTGAACTCTACGAGCAGTACTTC.

The chain combines TRBV7-6 with TRBJ2-5, with TRBD1 matching over 7 bases. Trimming cost V 5 bases and J 2 bases; bases outside gene matches: 2. This CDR3 has 13 amino acids. Germline CDR1 is SGHVS and CDR2 is FNYEAQ. Here the CDR3 reads CASSPDRQETQYF. The CDR3 DNA reads as TGTGCCAGCAGCCCGGACAGGCAAGAGACCCAGTACTTC.

The chain has TRBV28 and TRBJ2-1, with 10 bases matching TRBD2. The CDR3 sequence is 15 residues long. Germline lookup yields CDR1 MDHEN and CDR2 SYDVKM. V shed 6 bases, J shed 8 bases, and the junction held 10 bases outside the gene matches. The CDR3 DNA is TGTGCCAGCAGCCCGGGGCTAGCGGGGGAATATGAGCAGTTCTTC. This sequence encodes CASSPGLAGEYEQFF.

The chain carries TRBV27 and TRBJ2-7; possible D gene TRBD2, 5 bases. CDR3 length equals 14 residues. Germline V gene sequence: CDR1 MNHEY, CDR2 SMNVEV (reference sequence). Trimming removed 5 bases at V and 4 bases at J, with 15 bases between. The CDR3 DNA follows: TGTGCCAGCAGTCGGGGTGGGGAACTGTACGAGCAGTACTTC. Translation gives CASSRGGELYEQYF.

This sequence joins TRBV10-2 and TRBJ2-1; D unresolved. The V end lost 5 bases, the J end lost 7 bases, and 9 bases lay between the germline ends. Germline V gene lookup returns CDR1 WSHSY and CDR2 SAAADI. This CDR3 has 12 amino acids. CDR3 protein: CASSPSVNEQFF. The CDR3 DNA reads TGCGCCAGCAGTCCTAGTGTTAATGAGCAGTTCTTC.